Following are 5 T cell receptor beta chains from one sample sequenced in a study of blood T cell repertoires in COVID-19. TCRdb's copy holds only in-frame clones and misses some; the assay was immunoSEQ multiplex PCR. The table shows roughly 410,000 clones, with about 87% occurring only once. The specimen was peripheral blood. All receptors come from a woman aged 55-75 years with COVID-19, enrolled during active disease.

The chain's CDR3 is CASSPLAGGSVDTQYF. CDR3 DNA sequence: TGTGCCAGCAGCCCCCTAGCGGGGGGTTCAGTAGATACGCAGTATTTT. This rearrangement joins TRBV5-6 to TRBJ2-3, with 11 bases lining up with TRBD2. This CDR3 has 16 amino acids. V shed 4 bases, J shed 5 bases, and the junction held 9 bases outside the gene matches. CDR1 SGHDT and CDR2 YYEEEE come from the germline V gene.

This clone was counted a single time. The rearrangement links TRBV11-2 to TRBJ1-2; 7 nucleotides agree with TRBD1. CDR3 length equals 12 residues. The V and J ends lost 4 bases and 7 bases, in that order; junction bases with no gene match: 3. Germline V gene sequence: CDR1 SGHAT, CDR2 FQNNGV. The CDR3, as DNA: TGTGCCAGCAGCTCGACAGGGCTTGGCTACACCTTC. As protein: CASSSTGLGYTF.

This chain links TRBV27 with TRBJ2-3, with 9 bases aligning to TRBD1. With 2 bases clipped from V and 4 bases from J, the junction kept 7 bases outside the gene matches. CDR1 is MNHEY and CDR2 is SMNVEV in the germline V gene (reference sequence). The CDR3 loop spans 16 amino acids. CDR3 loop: CASSLLRDRVADTQYF. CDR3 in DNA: TGTGCCAGCAGTTTACTCCGGGACAGGGTTGCAGATACGCAGTATTTT.

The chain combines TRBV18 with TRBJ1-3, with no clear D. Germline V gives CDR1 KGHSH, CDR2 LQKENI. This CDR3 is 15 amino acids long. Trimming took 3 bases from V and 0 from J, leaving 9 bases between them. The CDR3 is CASSPTGFSGNTIYF. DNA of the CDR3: TGTGCCAGCTCACCGACGGGGTTCTCTGGAAACACCATATATTTT.

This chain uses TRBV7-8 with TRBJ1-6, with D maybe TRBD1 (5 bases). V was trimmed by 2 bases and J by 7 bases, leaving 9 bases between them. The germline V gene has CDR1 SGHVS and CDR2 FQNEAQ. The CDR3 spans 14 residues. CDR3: CASSLRGWNSPLHF. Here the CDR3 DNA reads TGTGCCAGCAGCTTAAGGGGTTGGAATTCACCCCTCCACTTT.